This is a list of T cell receptor beta chains from one sample in a study of T cell responses to AZD1222 COVID-19 vaccine. Produced via immunoSEQ multiplex PCR; TCRdb's table is partial and in-frame only. The table includes fewer than 150,000 clones, approximately 86% detected once. Material: peripheral blood, obtained 28 days after the second AZD1222 dose. All receptors come from an adult who received the AZD1222 COVID-19 vaccine. Each CDR3 is given with its conserved first and last residue. The D gene is left open where the match is weak. Only some rows state a clone size, as once, few, many or a class for expanded clones.

>12|few|-|TRBV5-4|TRBJ2-5
TGTGCCAGCAGCTCGGTATCGGAGACCCAGTACTTC
CASSSVSETQYF
>13|-|-|TRBV10-3|TRBJ1-2
TGTGCCATCAGTGAGTCACAACCTGGTGGCTACACCTTC
CAISESQPGGYTF
>16|-|TRBD2|TRBV10-3|TRBJ2-3
TGTGCCATCAGTCCAGCGGGAGGGTTTGGGACAGATACGCAGTATTTT
CAISPAGGFGTDTQYF
>13|-|-|TRBV12-3/TRBV12-4|TRBJ1-5
TGTGCCAGCGCGGGTTATAGCAATCAGCCCCAGCATTTT
CASAGYSNQPQHF
>16|-|TRBD1|TRBV28|TRBJ2-1
TGTGCCAGCAGGCCCCGTTTGGGGACAGATTACAATGAGCAGTTCTTC
CASRPRLGTDYNEQFF
>17|-|TRBD2|TRBV28|TRBJ2-1
TGTGCCAGCAGTTTAGGGGTGATTAGCGGGAGGGACAATGAGCAGTTCTTC
CASSLGVISGRDNEQFF
>14|-|-|TRBV4-2|TRBJ1-6
TGTGCCAGCAGCCAAGGAGTACGGAATTCACCCCTCCACTTT
CASSQGVRNSPLHF
>17|-|-|TRBV11-2|TRBJ1-6
TGTGCCAGCGGGGGCGGATACAGGAGCTCCTATAATTCACCCCTCCACTTT
CASGGGYRSSYNSPLHF
>17|-|-|TRBV20-1|TRBJ2-1
TGCAGTGCCAGTCCCTGGGAGGGACAAAACTTCTACAATGAGCAGTTCTTC
CSASPWEGQNFYNEQFF
>14|-|TRBD2|TRBV2|TRBJ2-1
TGTGCCAGCAGGGTTACTAGCGGCTACAATGAGCAGTTCTTC
CASRVTSGYNEQFF
>14|-|TRBD1|TRBV12-5|TRBJ2-2
TGTGCTAGTGGTATCAGGGGGACCACCGGGGAGCTGTTTTTT
CASGIRGTTGELFF
>12|-|-|TRBV27|TRBJ1-5
TGTGCCAGCAGTTTGAGGGGCCAGCCCCAGCATTTT
CASSLRGQPQHF
>15|-|-|TRBV20-1|TRBJ2-7
TGCAGTGCTAGTGGGCGGCCCCCTAGCTCCTACGAGCAGTACTTC
CSASGRPPSSYEQYF
>14|-|TRBD1|TRBV5-1|TRBJ2-5
TGCGCCAGCAGCTCGGGACAGGGTAAAGAGACCCAGTACTTC
CASSSGQGKETQYF
>13|-|TRBD1|TRBV2|TRBJ1-1
TGTGCCAGCAGGAGGGACAGGTCGTCTGAAGCTTTCTTT
CASRRDRSSEAFF